The clone carrying this T cell receptor beta chain was detected ten times or more. Germline V gives CDR1 LGHNA, CDR2 YNFKEQ. Trimming cost V 1 base and J 2 bases, with 14 bases left between them. The CDR3 length is 16 residues. TCRdb fed the RACE reads into MiXCR, producing one record per CDR3 protein. Of 35,000 to 45,000 distinct CDR3 sequences in the sample, 9.5% to 15% are singletons; the top ten hold roughly 5.7%. This record comes from a study of human T cells and chemical hapten exposure. The time point denotes: pre-sensitization, week 0. Treatment indicated: therapeutic diphenylcyclopropenone sensitization with weekly scalp DPC.

V is TRBV4-2 and J is TRBJ1-2, with D maybe TRBD1 (6 bases). The source material was whole blood, sampled in connection with sensitization to the hapten diphenylcyclopropenone (DPC). The sequence derives from a woman aged 25-40 years with alopecia areata. Some clones in this sample may be carry-over from other donors' samples. In DNA, the CDR3 is TGTGCCAGCAGCCAAGGGGCAGGGGAGGCCAACTATGGCTACACCTTC. Its protein is CASSQGAGEANYGYTF.